Listed below are T cell receptor beta chains from one sample, sequenced in a study of preoperative IRX-2 immunotherapy in early breast cancer. Assay: immunoSEQ multiplex PCR; the TCRdb copy retains only in-frame clones and omits some. This sample has about 25,000 clones, with roughly four fifths found just once. Here the sequenced sample was lymph node tissue, taken after IRX-2 immunotherapy. These receptors were obtained from a human donor with breast cancer. CDR3s include the opening cysteine and the closing phenylalanine or tryptophan. The D gene is left open where the match is weak. Clone size is shown for a subset of rows, as once, few, many or a class of expanded clone.

size: .
D: .
J: TRBJ2-3
V: TRBV11-3
DNA: TGTGCCAGCAGCTTGGGGGTCAGGGGATCGAAAGATACGCAGTATTTT
CDR3: CASSLGVRGSKDTQYF

size: .
D: .
J: TRBJ1-1
V: TRBV6-8
DNA: TGTGCCAGCAGTTACCCCGGGCACACTGAAGCTTTCTTT
CDR3: CASSYPGHTEAFF

size: .
D: .
J: TRBJ1-2
V: TRBV7-5
DNA: TGTGCCAGCAGCTTAATCTCCCGAGACTCTGGCTACACCTTC
CDR3: CASSLISRDSGYTF

size: few
D: .
J: TRBJ2-2
V: TRBV19
DNA: TGTGCCAGTAGTATGGGGAGTGGTGGCGGGGAGCTGTTTTTT
CDR3: CASSMGSGGGELFF

size: .
D: TRBD2
J: TRBJ2-5
V: TRBV28
DNA: TGTGCCAGCAGTTTCGTTGTTAGGTTGGGACTAGCGGGGGGGCCGGAGACCCAGTACTTC
CDR3: CASSFVVRLGLAGGPETQYF

size: few
D: .
J: TRBJ2-7
V: TRBV9
DNA: TGTGCCAGCAGCGCTGGGGACTTCTCCTACGAGCAGTACTTC
CDR3: CASSAGDFSYEQYF

size: few
D: .
J: TRBJ1-1
V: TRBV19
DNA: TGTGCCAGTAGTGCCCATGGAGAGAACACTGAAGCTTTCTTT
CDR3: CASSAHGENTEAFF

size: .
D: TRBD2
J: TRBJ2-5
V: TRBV14
DNA: TGTGCCAGCAGCCAAGGCCTAGCGGGGCAAGAGACCCAGTACTTC
CDR3: CASSQGLAGQETQYF

size: .
D: .
J: TRBJ2-5
V: TRBV18
DNA: TGTGCCAGCTCACCACGAGACAAGGAGACCCAGTACTTC
CDR3: CASSPRDKETQYF

size: few
D: .
J: TRBJ2-1
V: TRBV11-3
DNA: TGTGCCAGCAGCGAGGACCGTTACTACAATGAGCAGTTCTTC
CDR3: CASSEDRYYNEQFF

size: .
D: .
J: TRBJ1-5
V: TRBV19
DNA: TGTGCCAGTAGTATTGGGGGGAACGGGCGGCCCCAGCATTTT
CDR3: CASSIGGNGRPQHF

size: .
D: .
J: TRBJ2-5
V: TRBV29-1
DNA: TGCAGCGCTACCTGGTCCGGGGGGCGCGGGGAGACCCAGTACTTC
CDR3: CSATWSGGRGETQYF

size: .
D: TRBD1
J: TRBJ2-7
V: TRBV29-1
DNA: TGCAGCGTTGGGGCAGGGGGTCGATACGAGCAGTACTTC
CDR3: CSVGAGGRYEQYF

size: few
D: .
J: TRBJ1-1
V: TRBV11-1
DNA: TGTGCCAGCAGAACACCAGGGGCCGACACTGAAGCTTTCTTT
CDR3: CASRTPGADTEAFF

size: .
D: .
J: TRBJ1-3
V: TRBV7-8
DNA: TGTGCCAGCAGCATTCTGTCCTCTGGAAACACCATATATTTT
CDR3: CASSILSSGNTIYF

size: once
D: TRBD1
J: TRBJ2-1
V: TRBV5-1
DNA: TGCGCCAGCAGCGAACAGGGGGCCGGCGCCTACAATGAGCAGTTCTTC
CDR3: CASSEQGAGAYNEQFF

size: once
D: .
J: TRBJ2-3
V: TRBV18
DNA: TGTGCCAGCTCAGACGAGGGGAAAGGCACAGATACGCAGTATTTT
CDR3: CASSDEGKGTDTQYF

size: .
D: .
J: TRBJ1-5
V: TRBV7-5
DNA: TGTGCCAGCAGCAAGGACAGGGCTCGGGGCAATCAGCCCCAGCATTTT
CDR3: CASSKDRARGNQPQHF

size: .
D: .
J: TRBJ2-1
V: TRBV18
DNA: TGTGCCAGCTCGCCGGGAGTTGGGGGTGAGCAGTTCTTC
CDR3: CASSPGVGGEQFF

size: .
D: .
J: TRBJ1-1
V: TRBV28
DNA: TGTGCCAGCACCTGGAGGGGCAGGGGTCTCAACACTGAAGCTTTCTTT
CDR3: CASTWRGRGLNTEAFF

size: .
D: .
J: TRBJ2-3
V: TRBV7-5
DNA: TGTGCCAGCAGCTTATTGGGGGGCCCAGATACGCAGTATTTT
CDR3: CASSLLGGPDTQYF

size: .
D: .
J: TRBJ2-2
V: TRBV7-5
DNA: TGTGCCAGCAGCTTGGTCGCGTTCGCGAACACCGGGGAGCTGTTTTTT
CDR3: CASSLVAFANTGELFF

size: .
D: .
J: TRBJ2-1
V: TRBV7-1
DNA: TGTGCCAGCAGCCGTCGGGTTAGCAATGAGCAGTTCTTC
CDR3: CASSRRVSNEQFF

size: .
D: .
J: TRBJ2-2
V: TRBV19
DNA: TGTGCCAGTGGACGGAGCCTGGGGAACACCGGGGAGCTGTTTTTT
CDR3: CASGRSLGNTGELFF

size: .
D: .
J: TRBJ1-4
V: TRBV1
DNA: TGCGCCAGCAACCACAGGGTTTGGGGTGAAAAACTGTTTTTT
CDR3: CASNHRVWGEKLFF

size: .
D: TRBD2
J: TRBJ2-1
V: TRBV5-1
DNA: TGCGCCAGCAGCTTGCTCCTAGCGGGGGACCTCAATGAGCAGTTCTTC
CDR3: CASSLLLAGDLNEQFF

size: .
D: TRBD1
J: TRBJ1-2
V: TRBV23-1
DNA: TGCGCCAGCAGCCAAACCGGGACAGACCTAAATGGCTACACCTTC
CDR3: CASSQTGTDLNGYTF

size: .
D: .
J: TRBJ1-4
V: TRBV7-1
DNA: TGTGCCAGCAGCTTAAATATCCGGGAAAAACTGTTTTTT
CDR3: CASSLNIREKLFF

size: once
D: .
J: TRBJ2-5
V: TRBV10-2
DNA: TGCGCCAGCAGTAGGGGGACGGGGGAGACCCAGTACTTC
CDR3: CASSRGTGETQYF

size: .
D: .
J: TRBJ2-1
V: TRBV7-5
DNA: TGTGCCAGCAGCTTCGAGGGGGGGTCCTACAATGAGCAGTTCTTC
CDR3: CASSFEGGSYNEQFF

size: .
D: TRBD1
J: TRBJ1-1
V: TRBV6-8
DNA: TGTGCCAGCAGTGACGGGACAGGGGGGAACACTGAAGCTTTCTTT
CDR3: CASSDGTGGNTEAFF

size: .
D: TRBD2
J: TRBJ2-5
V: TRBV11-3
DNA: TGTGCCAGCAGCAGAGACCTAGCGGGGGGAGAGACCCAGTACTTC
CDR3: CASSRDLAGGETQYF

size: .
D: TRBD1
J: TRBJ1-4
V: TRBV5-1
DNA: TGCGCCAGCTCGGCACAGGGGGCGCTTAGTGAAAAACTGTTTTTT
CDR3: CASSAQGALSEKLFF

size: .
D: .
J: TRBJ1-5
V: TRBV30
DNA: TGTGCCTGGAGCCTATATAGCAATCAGCCCCAGCATTTT
CDR3: CAWSLYSNQPQHF

size: few
D: .
J: TRBJ2-2
V: TRBV18
DNA: TGTGCCAGCTCACCACCTCGACAGGAGACAACCGGGGAGCTGTTTTTT
CDR3: CASSPPRQETTGELFF

size: .
D: .
J: TRBJ2-5
V: TRBV11-3
DNA: TGTGCCAGCAGCCCAAGGCGGGACACAGAGACCCAGTACTTC
CDR3: CASSPRRDTETQYF

size: few
D: .
J: TRBJ1-3
V: TRBV10-3
DNA: TGTGCCATCAGGGACAGCAGTGGAAACACCATATATTTT
CDR3: CAIRDSSGNTIYF

size: .
D: .
J: TRBJ1-6
V: TRBV18
DNA: TGTGCCAGCTCACCAGGGGAGCCTTATAATTCACCCCTCCACTTT
CDR3: CASSPGEPYNSPLHF

size: .
D: .
J: TRBJ2-7
V: TRBV7-5
DNA: TGTGCCAGCAGCTTAGACAGGGGGCGGCGGTACGAGCAGTACTTC
CDR3: CASSLDRGRRYEQYF

size: .
D: TRBD1
J: TRBJ2-4
V: TRBV10-1
DNA: TGCGCCAGCAGTGAGCTCCAGGGGGCACTAAACATTCAGTACTTC
CDR3: CASSELQGALNIQYF

size: .
D: .
J: TRBJ1-1
V: TRBV5-1
DNA: TGCGCCAGCAGCTTGGACGGGACACTGAACACTGAAGCTTTCTTT
CDR3: CASSLDGTLNTEAFF

size: once
D: TRBD1
J: TRBJ1-2
V: TRBV6-8
DNA: TGTGCCAGCAGAGAAGGGGGCGCCGAATATGGCTACACCTTC
CDR3: CASREGGAEYGYTF

size: .
D: TRBD2
J: TRBJ2-1
V: TRBV4-1
DNA: TGCGCCAGCAGCCAAGATCAGGAACTAGCGGCCTCCTACAATGAGCAGTTCTTC
CDR3: CASSQDQELAASYNEQFF

size: .
D: .
J: TRBJ1-2
V: TRBV19
DNA: TGTGCCAGTAGTATGGGAGCTTACTATGGCTACACCTTC
CDR3: CASSMGAYYGYTF

size: .
D: .
J: TRBJ1-3
V: TRBV5-1
DNA: TGCGCCAGCAGCTTAGGTCCGACAGCCACGAGTCCGGCCGCCATATATTTT
CDR3: CASSLGPTATSPAAIYF

size: .
D: .
J: TRBJ2-2
V: TRBV19
DNA: TGTGCCAGTAGTAGGGTGGGGACGAACACCGGGGAGCTGTTTTTT
CDR3: CASSRVGTNTGELFF

size: once
D: .
J: TRBJ2-4
V: TRBV6-7
DNA: TGTGCCAGCACCGAGGCAGGGTTAGGCATTCAGTACTTC
CDR3: CASTEAGLGIQYF

size: .
D: .
J: TRBJ1-5
V: TRBV18
DNA: TGTGCCAGCTCAGTTCAGGGTACAACTAGCAATCAGCCCCAGCATTTT
CDR3: CASSVQGTTSNQPQHF

size: .
D: .
J: TRBJ2-5
V: TRBV6-8
DNA: TGTGCCATCAGCCTGGGTGGGAACGCATTGGGGGAGACCCAGTACTTC
CDR3: CAISLGGNALGETQYF

size: few
D: TRBD2
J: TRBJ2-3
V: TRBV15
DNA: TGTGCCACCAGCAGCGAACTAGCGGGGGGGCCTGCAGATACGCAGTATTTT
CDR3: CATSSELAGGPADTQYF

size: once
D: .
J: TRBJ1-2
V: TRBV19
DNA: TGTGCCAGTCAGAATCAGGGGAAGTGGGGCTACACCTTC
CDR3: CASQNQGKWGYTF